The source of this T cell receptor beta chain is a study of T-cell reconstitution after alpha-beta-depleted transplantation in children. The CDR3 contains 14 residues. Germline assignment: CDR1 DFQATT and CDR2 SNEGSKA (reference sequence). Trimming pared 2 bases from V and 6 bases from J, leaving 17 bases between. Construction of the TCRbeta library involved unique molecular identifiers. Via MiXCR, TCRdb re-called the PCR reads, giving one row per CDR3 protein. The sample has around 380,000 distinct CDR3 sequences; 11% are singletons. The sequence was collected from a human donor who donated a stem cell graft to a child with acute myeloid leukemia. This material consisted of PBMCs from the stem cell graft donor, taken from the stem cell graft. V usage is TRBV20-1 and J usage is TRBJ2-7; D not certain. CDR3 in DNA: TGCAGTGCTAGAACCCTAAGCCCTTTAAGCGAGCAGTACTTC. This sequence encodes CSARTLSPLSEQYF.